A single sample is the source of the 2 T cell receptor beta chains below, sequenced in a study of T-cell memory formation after mild COVID-19. TCRdb reanalysed the 5' RACE reads using MiXCR and keeps one entry per CDR3 protein. In the table there are around 530,000 distinct CDR3 sequences, about a fifth of which are singletons. Sequenced: PBMCs or a T cell subset sorted from them (not recorded which). Receptors originate from an adult woman who had mild COVID-19 (a few samples of this study predate the infection). Cell type and time point are not known.

This clonotype was seen more than once but under ten times. V gene TRBV7-2 combines with J gene TRBJ2-3, with D perhaps TRBD1 or TRBD2 (7 bases each). This CDR3 has 19 residues. Trimming cost V 5 bases and J 0 bases, with 24 bases left between them. Germline loops: CDR1 SGHTA, CDR2 FQGNSA. The CDR3: CASSRPSGGEGASTDTQYF. The DNA of the CDR3 is TGTGCCAGCAGCCGCCCGTCGGGGGGCGAGGGGGCGAGCACAGATACGCAGTATTTT. The whole variable domain, remainder taken from reference TRBV7-2 and TRBJ2-3, is GAGVSQSPSNKVTEKGKDVELRCDPISGHTALYWYRQSLGQGLEFLIYFQGNSAPDKSGLPSDRFSAERTGGSVSTLTIQRTQQEDSAVYLCASSRPSGGEGASTDTQYFGPGTRLTVL.

The genes are TRBV7-8 and TRBJ1-4, with no clear D. The germline V and J ends were trimmed by 5 bases and 0 bases, with 16 bases remaining between them. CDR3 length: 17 amino acids. Germline CDR1 reads SGHVS; CDR2 reads FQNEAQ. The DNA for the CDR3 is TGTGCCAGCAGCCTTGGAGAAAGCCACGCAACTAATGAAAAACTGTTTTTT. Translation gives CASSLGESHATNEKLFF.